This T cell receptor beta chain stems from a study of cytomegalovirus exposure and HLA in healthy donors. Study-level results: Several V segments, TRBV6-2 and TRBV6-3 among them, could not be told apart and were dropped. CMV serostatus alone was available as immune exposure information. Confirmation in vitro established that a few CMV-associated chains were specific for CMV antigens. Fewer than 200 TCR beta chains were listed as cytomegalovirus-associated.

The CDR3 totals 16 residues. Germline V lookup: CDR1 MNHEY, CDR2 SMNVEV (reference sequence). The junction had 9 bases not matched to a gene; V was cut back by 6 bases and J by 2 bases. Remarks on this clone: Its specificity is not known.

It was with 60 Vbeta and 13 Jbeta primers that the PCR ran. Libraries were prepared by immunoSEQ multiplex PCR; TCRdb keeps only in-frame clonotypes and omits some of them. The data hold tens of thousands of clones, with 82% observed a single time. The receptor was derived from a man aged 45-60 years in good health and CMV-seronegative. The rearrangement links TRBV27 to TRBJ2-5, with 10 bases matching TRBD1. Specimen: PBMCs. The chain's CDR3 is CASSSTWDRGQETQYF. The CDR3 DNA sequence: TGTGCCAGCAGCTCTACGTGGGACAGGGGACAAGAGACCCAGTACTTC.